A single sample is the source of the 28 T cell receptor beta chains below, sequenced in a study of blood T cell repertoires in COVID-19. Some clones are missing from TCRdb's copy, which holds only in-frame ones; the method was immunoSEQ multiplex PCR. The table records about 220,000 clones, approximately 85% of them present only once. Source material: peripheral blood. The source is a woman aged 70-85 years with COVID-19, enrolled during active disease.

The chain uses TRBV7-2 and TRBJ1-2; TRBD1 might be the D (5 bases). The germline V gene has CDR1 SGHTA and CDR2 FQGNSA. This CDR3 has 15 residues. V shed 5 bases and J shed 0 bases, with 13 bases lying between them. The CDR3 protein is CASSPESGPNYGYTF. CDR3 bases: TGTGCCAGCAGCCCAGAGTCAGGGCCTAACTATGGCTACACCTTC.

The chain combines TRBV18 with TRBJ2-7; possibly TRBD2 for D (6 bases). Between the trimmed V and J ends, which lost 6 bases and 5 bases, there was a span of 11 bases. In germline, CDR1 is KGHSH, CDR2 LQKENI. This CDR3 contains 12 residues. CDR3: CASSAAGHEQYF. Written as DNA, the CDR3 is TGTGCCAGCTCGGCGGCGGGACACGAGCAGTACTTC.

This clone was seen only once. This chain connects TRBV4-2 to TRBJ1-6, with D maybe TRBD1 (5 bases). The CDR3 covers 16 residues. Per germline, CDR1 LGHNA and CDR2 YNFKEQ. V lost 0 bases to trimming and J lost 7 bases, with 13 bases between them. The CDR3 DNA sequence: TGTGCCAGCAGCCAAGATCGGGCAGGGTTAAATTCACCCCTCCACTTT. It translates to CASSQDRAGLNSPLHF.

CDR3 nucleotides: TGCGCCAGCAAGCGCGGGTTGAACACTGAAGCTTTCTTT. Protein product: CASKRGLNTEAFF. This chain uses TRBV10-2 with TRBJ1-1; D is undetermined. Per the germline V gene, CDR1 is WSHSY and CDR2 is SAAADI. Trimming stripped 7 bases from V and 0 bases from J, with 9 bases between. The CDR3 is 13 residues long.

The V call is TRBV6-5, the J call TRBJ1-2, with D possibly matching TRBD1 (5 bases). This CDR3 comprises 14 residues. Germline V gene lookup returns CDR1 MNHEY and CDR2 SVGAGI. Deletions cut 7 bases from V and 7 bases from J, with 19 bases between. The CDR3 spells CASTPGVGGSGYTF. In DNA, the CDR3 is TGTGCCAGCACCCCTGGGGTGGGGGGTAGTGGCTACACCTTC.

The chain combines TRBV4-3 with TRBJ2-3; no definite D call. The germline V and J ends were trimmed by 1 base and 5 bases, with 13 bases remaining between them. CDR1 is LGHNA and CDR2 is YSLEER in the germline V gene. The CDR3 consists of 15 residues. The CDR3 nucleotides are TGCGCCAGCAGCCAAGGCGCTAGTACGAGAGATACGCAGTATTTT. Translated, it gives CASSQGASTRDTQYF.

The rearrangement joins TRBV11-3 to TRBJ1-1; no clear D gene. Germline lookup yields CDR1 SGHNT and CDR2 YENEEA. The CDR3 runs to 13 residues. Trimming stripped 1 base from V and 4 bases from J, with 7 bases between. The chain's CDR3 is CASSLVYRTEAFF. The CDR3, as DNA: TGTGCCAGCAGCTTAGTTTATCGCACTGAAGCTTTCTTT.

CDR3 in amino acids: CSVERGNSRNTEAFF. For the CDR3, the DNA is TGCAGCGTTGAACGCGGGAACAGCAGAAACACTGAAGCTTTCTTT. The J gene is TRBJ1-1, the V gene TRBV29-1; unclear D gene. CDR3 length: 15 amino acids. Germline CDR1 is SQVTM and CDR2 is ANQGSEA. V was clipped by 2 bases and J by 2 bases, with 15 bases between them.

V and J are TRBV12-5 and TRBJ2-7; 9 nucleotides agree with TRBD1. CDR1 is LGHNT and CDR2 is FRNRAP in the germline V gene. V dropped 6 bases and J dropped 4; count of bases not matched to a gene: 7. The CDR3 is made up of 14 amino acids. In DNA form, the CDR3 reads TGTGCTAGTGGAGCCTCGGGACAGGGTTACGAGCAGTACTTC. Translation: CASGASGQGYEQYF.

The chain links TRBV11-3 to TRBJ2-5; no firm D call. The germline V gene encodes CDR1 SGHNT and CDR2 YENEEA. Trimming stripped 5 bases from V and 5 bases from J, with 9 bases between. This CDR3 is built from 12 residues. CDR3 in DNA: TGTGCCAGCAGCAATCCGAGGGAGACCCAGTACTTC. Translation: CASSNPRETQYF.

The chain is built from TRBV7-9 and TRBJ1-1, with D possibly TRBD1 on 5 matching bases. V gave up 5 bases and J gave up 6 bases, with 16 bases separating them. This CDR3 is 14 amino acids long. Germline CDR1 and CDR2: SEHNR and FQNEAQ (reference sequence). In nucleotides, the CDR3 is TGTGCCAGCAGCCATGGTGCGACAGACTCTGAAGCTTTCTTT. The encoded protein is CASSHGATDSEAFF.

The chain combines TRBV19 with TRBJ1-4; D uncertain. Trimming pared 1 base from V and 13 bases from J, leaving 10 bases between. In germline, CDR1 is LNHDA, CDR2 SQIVND (reference sequence). The CDR3 totals 12 residues. Written as DNA, the CDR3 is TGTGCCAGTAGTATAGCTCGGAGCCCACTGTTTTTT. Its translation is CASSIARSPLFF.

This chain uses TRBV7-2 with TRBJ2-5; no reliable D call. The CDR3 spans 14 residues. Germline loops: CDR1 SGHTA, CDR2 FQGNSA. V lost 5 bases and J 7 bases, leaving 17 bases between the germline ends. The CDR3: CASSPERQRVTQYF. In DNA form, the CDR3 reads TGTGCCAGCAGCCCCGAGCGCCAACGCGTGACCCAGTACTTC.

The gene calls are TRBV6-5 and TRBJ2-7; 9 bases map to TRBD2. The CDR3 spans 15 residues. In germline, CDR1 is MNHEY, CDR2 SVGAGI. V was clipped by 2 bases and J by 5 bases; unmatched bases: 7. Here the CDR3 DNA reads TGTGCCAGCAGTTACGGCGGGACTAGCATAAACGAGCAGTACTTC. This gives the protein CASSYGGTSINEQYF.

This chain connects TRBV5-4 to TRBJ2-7; 14 nucleotides align to TRBD2. This CDR3 spans 16 amino acids. CDR1 is SGHNT and CDR2 is YYREEE in the germline V gene (reference sequence). With 4 bases clipped from V and 4 bases from J, the junction kept 7 bases outside the gene matches. CDR3 DNA sequence: TGTGCCAGCAGCCAAAGACTAGCGGGAGGGTTATACGAGCAGTACTTC. The encoded protein is CASSQRLAGGLYEQYF.

This chain uses TRBV4-1 with TRBJ2-7, with TRBD2 matching 14 bases. The CDR3 is 19 residues long. After removal of 4 bases from V and 2 bases from J, the junction contained 13 bases not matched to a gene. The germline V gene encodes CDR1 MGHRA and CDR2 YSYEKL. For the CDR3, the DNA is TGCGCCAGCAGCCGACTACCCCCGGGACTAGCGGGAGTTGCCTACGAGCAGTACTTC. Amino acid sequence: CASSRLPPGLAGVAYEQYF.

The rearrangement uses TRBV5-1 and TRBJ1-6, with D unclear. V was clipped by 5 bases and J by 7 bases, with 16 bases between them. The CDR3 has 15 residues. Germline CDR1 is SGHRS and CDR2 is YFSETQ. The CDR3 spells CASSGEGASNSPLHF. In nucleotides, the CDR3 is TGCGCCAGCAGTGGAGAGGGAGCGTCGAATTCACCCCTCCACTTT.

The table lists this clone with a count of one. CDR3 protein: CASSQGLFGQGTGETSTDTQYF. The CDR3 DNA sequence: TGTGCCAGCAGCCAAGGGCTTTTCGGACAGGGGACTGGCGAGACGAGCACAGATACGCAGTATTTT. The rearrangement joins TRBV14 to TRBJ2-3, with 9 bases matching TRBD1. Germline V gene lookup returns CDR1 SGHDN and CDR2 FVKESK. After removal of 1 base from V and 0 bases from J, the junction contained 20 bases not matched to a gene. The CDR3 is 22 amino acids.

The J gene is TRBJ2-7, the V gene TRBV5-4, with 7 nucleotides matching TRBD2. The CDR3 totals 15 residues. CDR1 is SGHNT and CDR2 is YYREEE in the germline V gene (reference sequence). V trimming: 4 bases; J trimming: 2 bases; junction bases outside the gene matches: 9. The CDR3 nucleotides are TGTGCCAGCAGCAACCGGGGCCGGGGGGCCTACGAGCAGTACTTC. This encodes CASSNRGRGAYEQYF.

This clone showed up just a few times. This rearrangement joins TRBV25-1 to TRBJ1-6; no clear D. This CDR3 is 16 amino acids long. The germline V and J ends were trimmed by 1 base and 7 bases, with 14 bases remaining between them. The germline gives CDR1 MGHDK, CDR2 SYGVNS. The CDR3 coding sequence is TGTGCCAGCAGTGAATCCCCAACCTGGCCCAATTCACCCCTCCACTTT. Amino acid sequence: CASSESPTWPNSPLHF.

This sequence joins TRBV6-2 or TRBV6-3 and TRBJ1-1; D is unclear. The CDR3 runs to 14 residues. The V and J ends lost 0 bases and 3 bases respectively, with 8 bases between them. Germline V gives CDR1 MNHEY, CDR2 SVGEGT. In DNA, the CDR3 is TGTGCCAGCAGTTACTCGAGGTCAGACACTGAAGCTTTCTTT. Translating gives CASSYSRSDTEAFF.

The V gene is TRBV27, the J gene TRBJ2-3; perhaps TRBD1 as D (6 bases). The CDR3 loop spans 13 amino acids. Germline values: CDR1 MNHEY, CDR2 SMNVEV (reference sequence). V lost 0 bases to trimming and J lost 11 bases, with 12 bases between them. CDR3 residues: CASSLSPGTRQYF. The CDR3 DNA follows: TGTGCCAGCAGTTTATCCCCCGGGACAAGGCAGTATTTT.

The V gene is TRBV19, the J gene TRBJ1-1; 8 nucleotides line up with TRBD1. Per the germline V gene, CDR1 is LNHDA and CDR2 is SQIVND (reference sequence). The CDR3 totals 15 residues. The trim removed 6 bases at V and 1 base at J, leaving 7 bases unmatched. CDR3 region: CASRGPGQGNTEAFF. DNA for the CDR3: TGTGCCAGTAGAGGTCCCGGACAGGGGAACACTGAAGCTTTCTTT.

This chain joins TRBV19 and TRBJ2-3; the D gene is possibly TRBD2 (5 bases). The length of the CDR3 is 15 residues. CDR1 is LNHDA, CDR2 SQIVND, per germline (reference sequence). V was trimmed by 2 bases and J by 4 bases, leaving 13 bases between them. CDR3 coding DNA: TGTGCCAGTAGTATAACAGCGGTTCGCGCAGATACGCAGTATTTT. It yields the protein CASSITAVRADTQYF.

This clone has just a few counts. The chain uses TRBV7-3 and TRBJ1-1; D is perhaps TRBD1 (5 bases). The CDR3 spans 13 residues. The V and J ends lost 4 bases and 6 bases respectively, with 12 bases between them. Germline CDR1 SGHTA, CDR2 FQGTGA. Written as DNA, the CDR3 is TGTGCCAGCAGCTCAATTTGGGGGGCTGAAGCTTTCTTT. Translating gives CASSSIWGAEAFF.

The V gene is TRBV7-2, the J gene TRBJ2-2, with D maybe TRBD2 (5 bases). In germline, CDR1 is SGHTA, CDR2 FQGNSA. The CDR3 contains 15 residues. The ends were cut back, 1 base at V and 2 bases at J, with 8 bases in the middle. The CDR3 DNA reads as TGTGCCAGCAGCTTAGTGTCGGGAAACACCGGGGAGCTGTTTTTT. It translates to CASSLVSGNTGELFF.

This sequence joins TRBV7-2 and TRBJ2-1; D is unclear. CDR1 SGHTA and CDR2 FQGNSA come from the germline V gene. V shed 5 bases and J shed 4 bases, with 9 bases lying between them. This CDR3 has 13 residues. The CDR3 DNA is TGTGCCAGCAGCCTCCTGACTTACAATGAGCAGTTCTTC. Translating it yields CASSLLTYNEQFF.

The CDR3 protein is CASKGGARGEETQYF. As DNA, the CDR3 is TGTGCCAGTAAAGGAGGGGCGCGGGGCGAAGAGACCCAGTACTTC. The rearrangement joins TRBV19 to TRBJ2-5, with a weak D call TRBD2 (6 bases). There are 15 residues in the CDR3. V shed 7 bases and J shed 3 bases, with 18 bases lying between them. Germline CDR1 and CDR2: LNHDA and SQIVND (reference sequence).